The TCR beta chain described here comes from a study of beta chain features in type 1 diabetes. Study-level findings and limits: Patients' naive, central memory and Treg TCRB repertoires seemed closer to one another than those of healthy donors.

This clone has a count of ten or more. As yet, its antigen is unknown. Sequencing targeted expressed TCRB transcripts, as all isolated RNA had been reverse transcribed. The read count averaged approximately 3.5 million across naive, central memory and regulatory T cell samples. Assay: immunoSEQ multiplex PCR; the TCRdb copy retains only in-frame clones and omits some. The repertoire holds about 450,000 clones, 9.5% to 12% seen once, with approximately 0.045% in the top ten. Sequenced input: naive CD4+ T cells from blood. This receptor was obtained from a woman aged 18-30 years in good health.

The DNA for the CDR3 is TGTGCCAGCAGCTTTGCGGGAGGGACAGATACGCAGTATTTT. Amino acid sequence: CASSFAGGTDTQYF. The chain employs TRBV7-2 and TRBJ2-3; TRBD2 matches 9 bases. This CDR3 has 14 residues. From germline, CDR1 is SGHTA and CDR2 FQGNSA. Germline trimming cut 3 bases from V and 3 bases from J; bases unmatched to any gene: 1.